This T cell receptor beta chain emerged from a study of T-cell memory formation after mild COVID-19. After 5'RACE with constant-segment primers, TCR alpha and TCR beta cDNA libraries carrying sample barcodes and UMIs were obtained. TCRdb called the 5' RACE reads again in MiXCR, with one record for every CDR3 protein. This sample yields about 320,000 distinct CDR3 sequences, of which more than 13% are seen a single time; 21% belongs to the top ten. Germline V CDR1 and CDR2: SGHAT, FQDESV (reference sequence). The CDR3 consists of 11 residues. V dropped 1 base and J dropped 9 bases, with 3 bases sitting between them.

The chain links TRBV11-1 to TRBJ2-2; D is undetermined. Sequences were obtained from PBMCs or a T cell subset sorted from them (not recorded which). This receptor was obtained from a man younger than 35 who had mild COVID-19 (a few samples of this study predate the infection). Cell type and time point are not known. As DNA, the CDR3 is TGTGCCAGCAGCTTAGGTTGGGAGCTGTTTTTT. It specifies CASSLGWELFF.